These 12 T cell receptor beta chains share one sample of origin, sequenced in a study of identical twins. TCRdb reprocessed the 5' RACE reads via MiXCR and lists one record per CDR3 protein. The sample consists of about 220,000 distinct CDR3 sequences, 6.5% of them appearing once. Separately, the same data were catalogued under a study of T cells expressing NK-cell markers.

What was sequenced was CD8+ T cells sorted from blood. Receptors originate from a woman in her late teens or twenties in good health.

This clonotype has only a few counts. The J gene is TRBJ2-5, the V gene TRBV20-1; maybe TRBD1 (6 bases). CDR1 and CDR2 from the germline V gene are DFQATT and SNEGSKA (reference sequence). The germline V and J ends were trimmed by 4 bases and 2 bases, with 14 bases remaining between them. CDR3 size: 14 residues. The CDR3 DNA follows: TGCAGTGCTACCGACAGGATCCTACAAGAGACCCAGTACTTC. Encoded protein: CSATDRILQETQYF.

There are a few counts of this clonotype. The chain uses TRBV7-9 and TRBJ2-5; TRBD2 matches 7 bases. Germline V gene sequence: CDR1 SEHNR, CDR2 FQNEAQ (reference sequence). The CDR3 has 16 residues. J lost 4 bases, V lost 5 bases, and 13 bases had no gene match. For the CDR3, the DNA is TGTGCCAGCAGCCCTTTGGGGGGGAGGGCCGGAGAGACCCAGTACTTC. Amino acids: CASSPLGGRAGETQYF.

This clonotype was detected a few times. V and J are TRBV6-1 and TRBJ2-2; D not resolved. Per germline, CDR1 MNHNS and CDR2 SASEGT. Trimming removed 6 bases at V and 3 bases at J, with 8 bases between. CDR3 size: 13 residues. The CDR3 nucleotides read TGTGCCAGCAGCCACCCCTACACCGGGGAGCTGTTTTTT. Protein sequence: CASSHPYTGELFF.

This rearrangement joins TRBV6-2 or TRBV6-3 to TRBJ2-7, with TRBD1 as a possible D gene (6 bases). Trimming left V 5 bases short and J 3 bases short, with 11 bases between. This CDR3 comprises 13 residues. CDR1 and CDR2 (germline): MNHEY, SVGEGT. In nucleotides, the CDR3 is TGTGCCAGCAGTCTGGGACATCTCTACGAGCAGTACTTC. It specifies CASSLGHLYEQYF.

V is TRBV11-2 and J is TRBJ2-1; TRBD1 matches at 9 bases. V was pared by 4 bases and J by 4 bases, with 5 bases of the junction left unmatched. CDR1 is SGHAT, CDR2 FQNNGV, per germline. The CDR3 is 15 residues long. The CDR3 sequence is CASSSLQGAYNEQFF. CDR3 DNA: TGTGCCAGCAGCTCGCTACAGGGGGCGTACAATGAGCAGTTCTTC.

The gene calls are TRBV7-2 and TRBJ1-5; maybe TRBD1 (6 bases). This CDR3 is built from 15 residues. Germline V gene sequence: CDR1 SGHTA, CDR2 FQGNSA. The V end lost 5 bases, the J end lost 7 bases, and 18 bases lay between the germline ends. The DNA of the CDR3 is TGTGCCAGCAGCCCCCACAGGGTGTCAGGCCAGCCCCAGCATTTT. It codes for CASSPHRVSGQPQHF. Based on the CDR3 plus reference TRBV7-2 and TRBJ1-5, the full variable domain is GAGVSQSPSNKVTEKGKDVELRCDPISGHTALYWYRQSLGQGLEFLIYFQGNSAPDKSGLPSDRFSAERTGGSVSTLTIQRTQQEDSAVYLCASSPHRVSGQPQHFGDGTRLSIL.

This clonotype was seen repeatedly, ten times or more. The chain uses TRBV7-8 and TRBJ1-5; D is unclear. Trimming removed 3 bases from V and 13 bases from J, with 13 bases in between. The CDR3 spans 12 residues. CDR1 and CDR2 (germline): SGHVS, FQNEAQ. CDR3 bases: TGTGCCAGCAGCTTCCGAGACGGAACACAGCATTTT. This codes for CASSFRDGTQHF.

This clonotype was recorded a few times. The chain is built from TRBV19 and TRBJ1-5; a weak D match, TRBD1 (6 bases). Germline lookup yields CDR1 LNHDA and CDR2 SQIVND (reference sequence). The CDR3 has 14 residues. The CDR3 nucleotides are TGTGAGGAAGGACAGCGATATAGCAATCAGCCCCAGCATTTT. The encoded protein is CEEGQRYSNQPQHF.

The sample holds a few counts of this clonotype. The chain carries TRBV6-2 or TRBV6-3 and TRBJ1-2; D unresolved. The V end lost 4 bases, the J end lost 5 bases, and 14 bases lay between the germline ends. CDR1 is MNHEY, CDR2 SVGEGT, per germline. The CDR3 is 14 amino acids. CDR3 coding DNA: TGTGCCAGCAGTTTCAGCAGGTGGGGATATGGCTACACCTTC. Residues: CASSFSRWGYGYTF.

This clonotype was picked up many times. In DNA, the CDR3 is TGTGCCAGCAGCCGGAAGACAGGGCCTGAAGCTTTCTTT. Translated, it gives CASSRKTGPEAFF. This chain links TRBV11-3 with TRBJ1-1, with 7 positions matching TRBD1. V trimming: 5 bases; J trimming: 6 bases; junction bases outside the gene matches: 6. The CDR3 is made up of 13 amino acids. Looked up from germline, CDR1 is SGHNT and CDR2 is YENEEA. The full variable domain, completed using reference TRBV11-3 and TRBJ1-1, is EAGVVQSPRYKIIEKKQPVAFWCNPISGHNTLYWYLQNLGQGPELLIRYENEEAVDDSQLPKDRFSAERLKGVDSTLKIQPAELGDSAVYLCASSRKTGPEAFFGQGTRLTVV.

In its sample, this clonotype was seen many times. The CDR3 spells CAISENRQGDTEAFF. The CDR3 DNA reads as TGTGCCATCAGTGAGAATAGACAGGGTGACACTGAAGCTTTCTTT. This chain joins TRBV10-3 and TRBJ1-1; TRBD1 matches 7 bases. The CDR3 is made up of 15 amino acids. In germline, CDR1 is ENHRY, CDR2 SYGVKD. Trimming cost V 2 bases and J 3 bases; bases outside gene matches: 6.

This chain connects TRBV7-4 to TRBJ2-3; 12 bases line up with TRBD2. Trimming removed 5 bases from V and 2 bases from J; junction bases left unmatched: 5. CDR1 is SGHVT, CDR2 SQSDAQ, per germline. This CDR3 contains 16 residues. CDR3 bases: TGTGCCAGCAGCCGGAGACTAGCGGGGGCCACAGATACGCAGTATTTT. This sequence encodes CASSRRLAGATDTQYF.